The rows below give T cell receptor beta chains drawn from one sample of a study of T cell responses to AZD1222 COVID-19 vaccine. Generated by immunoSEQ multiplex PCR, the TCRdb table keeps only in-frame clones and is missing some. The sample shows 120,000 or so clones, approximately 84% of them seen only once. The sequencing here drew on peripheral blood, taken on day 0 of AZD1222 vaccination. These receptors were taken from an adult in good health. Each CDR3 is given with its conserved first and last residue. The D gene is left open where the match is weak. Size is omitted from some rows. Given values are once, few, many or a class for expanded clones.

abundance	d_gene	v_gene	j_gene	CDR3aa	CDR3nt
.	.	TRBV20-1	TRBJ1-1	CSASQGFMNTEAFF	TGCAGTGCTAGTCAGGGATTTATGAACACTGAAGCTTTCTTT
once	.	TRBV28	TRBJ1-1	CASSLGGEGTEAFF	TGTGCCAGCAGTTTAGGTGGTGAGGGCACTGAAGCTTTCTTT
few	TRBD1	TRBV7-9	TRBJ2-5	CASSPPGQGGETQYF	TGTGCCAGCAGCCCCCCGGGACAGGGTGGAGAGACCCAGTACTTC
.	TRBD2	TRBV29-1	TRBJ2-7	CSVGLAGAYEQYF	TGCAGCGTCGGACTAGCGGGGGCATACGAGCAGTACTTC
.	.	TRBV6-1	TRBJ2-7	CASSEGLSSYEQYF	TGTGCCAGCAGTGAAGGACTATCCTCCTACGAGCAGTACTTC
.	TRBD1	TRBV5-6	TRBJ2-7	CASSPGTDEQYF	TGTGCCAGCAGCCCAGGGACAGACGAGCAGTACTTC
.	.	TRBV9	TRBJ1-1	CASSARPDTEAFF	TGTGCCAGCAGTGCGAGACCCGACACTGAAGCTTTCTTT
.	.	TRBV28	TRBJ2-1	CASSPHNEQFF	TGTGCCAGCAGTCCCCACAATGAGCAGTTCTTC
.	TRBD2	TRBV6-5	TRBJ2-5	CASRTLGRETQYF	TGTGCCAGCAGAACCCTCGGGAGGGAGACCCAGTACTTC
.	.	TRBV6-5	TRBJ2-7	CASSSPRTGASYEQYF	TGTGCCAGCAGTTCCCCCCGGACTGGGGCTTCCTACGAGCAGTACTTC
.	.	TRBV6-5	TRBJ1-2	CASSWKGGYTF	TGTGCCAGCAGCTGGAAGGGTGGCTACACCTTC
.	.	TRBV2	TRBJ2-1	CASSMAGEQFF	TGTGCCAGCAGCATGGCGGGTGAGCAGTTCTTC
once	TRBD2	TRBV27	TRBJ2-3	CASTKAGGTDTQYF	TGTGCCAGCACCAAAGCGGGAGGCACAGATACGCAGTATTTT
.	TRBD2	TRBV6-5	TRBJ2-1	CASTPGGGNEQFF	TGTGCCAGCACCCCGGGGGGAGGGAATGAGCAGTTCTTC
.	.	TRBV6-5	TRBJ1-4	CASAEGRDEKLFF	TGTGCCAGCGCGGAGGGTCGGGATGAAAAACTGTTTTTT
.	.	TRBV7-8	TRBJ2-2	CASSLNTGHETGELFF	TGTGCCAGCAGCTTGAATACCGGGCACGAGACCGGGGAGCTGTTTTTT
.	.	TRBV5-6	TRBJ2-2	CASSLGHHTGELFF	TGTGCCAGCAGCTTAGGACACCACACCGGGGAGCTGTTTTTT
.	TRBD2	TRBV28	TRBJ2-1	CASSPLAGGRNEQFF	TGTGCCAGCAGTCCGCTAGCGGGGGGGCGGAATGAGCAGTTCTTC
.	TRBD1	TRBV6-2/TRBV6-3	TRBJ1-5	CASSYGGQEAYSNQPQHF	TGTGCCAGCAGTTACGGCGGACAGGAGGCATATAGCAATCAGCCCCAGCATTTT
.	TRBD1	TRBV9	TRBJ1-4	CASSVGRGQGEKLFF	TGTGCCAGCAGCGTAGGTAGGGGGCAAGGCGAAAAACTGTTTTTT
.	TRBD2	TRBV20-1	TRBJ2-2	CSASPSGKDTGELFF	TGCAGTGCTAGTCCTAGCGGGAAGGACACCGGGGAGCTGTTTTTT
.	.	TRBV6-2/TRBV6-3	TRBJ1-1	CASSSEDMNTEAFF	TGTGCCAGCAGTTCGGAGGACATGAACACTGAAGCTTTCTTT
.	.	TRBV5-8	TRBJ2-5	CASSWNEQTQYF	TGTGCCAGCAGTTGGAACGAGCAGACCCAGTACTTC
.	TRBD1	TRBV5-1	TRBJ2-5	CASSPRTGQETQYF	TGCGCCAGCAGCCCCCGGACAGGACAAGAGACCCAGTACTTC
.	.	TRBV30	TRBJ1-5	CAWRGGASGNQPQHF	TGTGCCTGGAGAGGGGGGGCGTCTGGTAATCAGCCCCAGCATTTT
.	TRBD1	TRBV5-4	TRBJ1-2	CASSLTGRTNYGYTF	TGTGCCAGCAGCCTGACAGGGAGGACGAACTATGGCTACACCTTC
.	.	TRBV7-2	TRBJ1-1	CASSLAGRMNTEAFF	TGTGCCAGCAGCTTAGCGGGCAGGATGAACACTGAAGCTTTCTTT
.	.	TRBV25-1	TRBJ2-7	CASSAPRGPPNEQYF	TGTGCCAGCAGTGCCCCCAGGGGCCCCCCCAACGAGCAGTACTTC
.	TRBD1	TRBV10-3	TRBJ2-7	CAIRTPGQGGHEQYF	TGTGCCATCAGGACCCCGGGACAGGGTGGCCACGAGCAGTACTTC
.	.	TRBV5-4	TRBJ2-3	CASSSGLGPDTQYF	TGTGCCAGCAGCTCGGGGTTAGGCCCAGATACGCAGTATTTT
once	TRBD1	TRBV2	TRBJ2-7	CASSAGTGAYEQYF	TGTGCCAGCAGTGCCGGGACAGGCGCCTACGAGCAGTACTTC
.	.	TRBV30	TRBJ1-3	CAWRTRGGQGGNTIYF	TGTGCCTGGAGGACCCGCGGGGGGCAGGGTGGAAACACCATATATTTT
.	.	TRBV9	TRBJ2-3	CASTRGALTDTQYF	TGTGCCAGCACTCGGGGCGCCCTCACAGATACGCAGTATTTT
.	TRBD1	TRBV18	TRBJ1-2	CASSLDRGGYTF	TGTGCCAGCTCACTGGACAGGGGAGGCTACACCTTC
.	TRBD2	TRBV10-2	TRBJ2-1	CASSDFSGGGYNEQFF	TGCGCCAGCAGTGATTTTAGCGGGGGGGGATACAATGAGCAGTTCTTC
once	TRBD2	TRBV6-2/TRBV6-3	TRBJ2-2	CASRPSGRFGELFF	TGTGCCAGCAGGCCTAGCGGGAGGTTCGGGGAGCTGTTTTTT
.	TRBD2	TRBV4-1	TRBJ2-7	CASSLAPSSGGRSSYEQYF	TGCGCCAGCAGCCTCGCCCCTTCTAGCGGGGGGCGAAGCTCCTACGAGCAGTACTTC
.	.	TRBV15	TRBJ2-7	CATSRDGPYEQYF	TGTGCCACCAGCAGGGACGGGCCCTACGAGCAGTACTTC
.	.	TRBV5-1	TRBJ2-7	CASSLRQGGSEQYF	TGCGCCAGCAGCCTTCGGCAAGGGGGAAGCGAGCAGTACTTC
.	TRBD1	TRBV6-5	TRBJ2-2	CASRTGQGIDGELFF	TGTGCCAGCAGGACGGGACAGGGGATAGACGGGGAGCTGTTTTTT
.	.	TRBV28	TRBJ1-3	CASSLHPTIYF	TGTGCCAGCAGTCTTCATCCCACCATATATTTT
.	TRBD2	TRBV7-2	TRBJ2-4	CASSATSGGKNIQYF	TGTGCCAGCAGCGCGACTAGCGGGGGCAAAAACATTCAGTACTTC
.	.	TRBV30	TRBJ2-2	CAWGVWELFF	TGTGCCTGGGGGGTATGGGAGCTGTTTTTT
.	.	TRBV5-1	TRBJ1-5	CASSSGGPHSNQPQHF	TGCGCCAGCAGCTCCGGGGGCCCACATAGCAATCAGCCCCAGCATTTT
.	.	TRBV19	TRBJ1-4	CATRLGLGAEKLFF	TGTGCCACCCGCTTAGGACTGGGGGCGGAAAAACTGTTTTTT
.	.	TRBV4-2	TRBJ2-7	CASSQASGVSYEQYF	TGTGCCAGCAGCCAAGCGTCGGGAGTCTCCTACGAGCAGTACTTC
once	.	TRBV7-2	TRBJ1-1	CASSLKGAEGTEAFF	TGTGCCAGCAGCTTAAAAGGGGCGGAGGGAACTGAAGCTTTCTTT
.	.	TRBV6-4	TRBJ2-4	CASSEGEGNIQYF	TGTGCCAGCAGTGAAGGGGAAGGGAACATTCAGTACTTC
.	.	TRBV9	TRBJ2-2	CASSVVQGRTGELFF	TGTGCCAGCAGCGTAGTCCAGGGGAGAACCGGGGAGCTGTTTTTT
.	.	TRBV7-9	TRBJ1-1	CASSWNQGGTEAFF	TGTGCCAGCAGCTGGAACCAGGGAGGCACTGAAGCTTTCTTT
.	TRBD1	TRBV2	TRBJ1-5	CASRFQTGGYQPQHF	TGTGCCAGCAGATTCCAGACAGGGGGCTATCAGCCCCAGCATTTT
.	.	TRBV10-1	TRBJ2-3	CASSSHRGARADTQYF	TGCGCCAGCAGTTCACATCGGGGGGCACGCGCAGATACGCAGTATTTT
.	TRBD2	TRBV5-1	TRBJ2-5	CASSLTLAGGETQYF	TGCGCCAGCAGCTTGACGCTAGCGGGGGGAGAGACCCAGTACTTC
once	TRBD2	TRBV30	TRBJ2-5	CALAGDAPETQYF	TGTGCCTTAGCGGGAGACGCCCCAGAGACCCAGTACTTC
.	.	TRBV12-3/TRBV12-4	TRBJ2-3	CASSLMGTDTQYF	TGTGCCAGCAGTTTAATGGGCACAGATACGCAGTATTTT